The 23 T cell receptor beta chains below come from one sample, sequenced in a study of cytomegalovirus exposure and HLA in healthy donors. The PCR made use of 60 Vbeta and 13 Jbeta primers. TCRdb's copy holds only in-frame clones and misses some; the assay was immunoSEQ multiplex PCR. The sample includes some 93,000 clones, less than 9.5% of them seen just once. The sequenced sample was PBMCs. These receptors were obtained from a man in his fifties or sixties in good health and CMV-seropositive.

This clone showed up just a few times. Different DNA sequences within this sample yield the same CDR3. The V gene is TRBV5-1, the J gene TRBJ2-5; D is unclear. V was trimmed by 0 bases and J by 5 bases, leaving 5 bases between them. This CDR3 region has 12 residues. Looked up from germline, CDR1 is SGHRS and CDR2 is YFSETQ. CDR3: CASSLAGETQYF. The CDR3 DNA sequence: TGCGCCAGCAGCTTGGCCGGGGAGACCCAGTACTTC. Full variable domain (rest looked up from reference TRBV5-1 and TRBJ2-5): KAGVTQTPRYLIKTRGQQVTLSCSPISGHRSVSWYQQTPGQGLQFLFEYFSETQRNKGNFPGRFSGRQFSNSRSEMNVSTLELGDSALYLCASSLAGETQYFGPGTRLLVL.

The gene calls are TRBV6-4 and TRBJ2-7; D is possibly TRBD2 (6 bases). Germline loops: CDR1 MRHNA, CDR2 SNTAGT. This CDR3 has 17 residues. The V gene lost 6 bases and the J gene lost 1 base, with 22 bases spanning the gap. The CDR3 sequence is CASRALSTGLDSYEQYF. CDR3 in DNA: TGTGCCAGCAGGGCGCTTTCGACGGGACTGGATTCCTACGAGCAGTACTTC.

This clone was counted only a few times. This chain connects TRBV5-1 to TRBJ2-1, with TRBD2 identical over 9 bases. The CDR3 runs to 16 residues. The germline gives CDR1 SGHRS, CDR2 YFSETQ. V gave up 0 bases and J gave up 7 bases; unmatched junction bases: 8. The CDR3 is CASSLEAGGRSNEQFF. For the CDR3, the DNA is TGCGCCAGCAGCTTGGAGGCGGGAGGGCGTTCGAATGAGCAGTTCTTC. Drawing the rest from reference TRBV5-1 and TRBJ2-1, the complete variable domain is KAGVTQTPRYLIKTRGQQVTLSCSPISGHRSVSWYQQTPGQGLQFLFEYFSETQRNKGNFPGRFSGRQFSNSRSEMNVSTLELGDSALYLCASSLEAGGRSNEQFFGPGTRLTVL.

The sample holds a few counts of this clone. The chain carries TRBV29-1 and TRBJ2-2; 14 bases are a match to TRBD2. The CDR3 contains 21 residues. CDR1 is SQVTM and CDR2 is ANQGSEA in the germline V gene. J gave up 4 bases and V 6 bases, and 22 bases lay outside the gene matches. CDR3 residues: CSVEIPPGLAGEEGGTGELFF. CDR3 sequence (DNA): TGCAGCGTGGAAATACCGCCGGGACTAGCGGGAGAGGAGGGCGGCACCGGGGAGCTGTTTTTT.

This chain links TRBV5-1 with TRBJ2-3; 9 bases map to TRBD1. Germline V gives CDR1 SGHRS, CDR2 YFSETQ. With V trimmed by 3 bases and J by 6 bases, 8 bases remained unmatched. CDR3 length: 15 residues. The CDR3 sequence: CASSSRTGASDTQYF. The CDR3 coding sequence is TGCGCCAGCAGCTCCCGGACAGGGGCCTCCGATACGCAGTATTTT.

A few counts support this clone. The chain couples TRBV19 to TRBJ2-5, with a tentative D call TRBD2 (5 bases). This CDR3 spans 14 amino acids. From germline, CDR1 is LNHDA and CDR2 SQIVND (reference sequence). Trimming stripped 4 bases from V and 5 bases from J, with 14 bases between. CDR3 protein: CASSKAGTRETQYF. Written as DNA, the CDR3 is TGTGCCAGTAGTAAGGCAGGAACTAGGGAGACCCAGTACTTC.

This clone has just a few counts. The chain joins TRBV5-4 to TRBJ2-3; 13 nucleotides match TRBD2. The CDR3 consists of 19 residues. The germline V gene has CDR1 SGHNT and CDR2 YYREEE (reference sequence). V shed 0 bases and J 0 bases; nucleotides not matched to a gene: 7. The CDR3 DNA is TGTGCCAGCAGCTTGGGGGGACTAGCGGGGACGTTAAGCACAGATACGCAGTATTTT. Translation: CASSLGGLAGTLSTDTQYF.

About this clone: An end of the junction does not agree with germline; a read error may underlie this. The rearrangement links TRBV10-3 to TRBJ1-2; TRBD1 matches at 8 bases. The CDR3 consists of 15 residues. Per the germline V gene, CDR1 is ENHRY and CDR2 is SYGVKD. This CDR3 is CAISGATGVNYCYTF. The CDR3 DNA reads TGTGCCATCAGTGGGGCGACAGGGGTCAACTATTGCTACACCTTC.

This chain links TRBV18 with TRBJ2-7; a weak D match, TRBD2 (6 bases). V lost 6 bases and J lost 4, with 13 bases in between. This CDR3 spans 13 amino acids. Germline V gives CDR1 KGHSH, CDR2 LQKENI. CDR3 DNA: TGTGCCAGCTCCTCTCGGGAGTCGTACGAGCAGTACTTC. This translates into CASSSRESYEQYF.

This clone turned up a few times. This chain connects TRBV28 to TRBJ2-1; 14 bases are shared with TRBD2. The V segment lost 8 bases and the J segment 7 bases; nucleotides outside the gene matches: 13. The V gene's germline CDR1 is MDHEN and CDR2 SYDVKM. The length of the CDR3 is 17 residues. CDR3 sequence: CASPPPGLAGVTNEQFF. In DNA form, the CDR3 reads TGTGCCAGCCCTCCTCCGGGACTAGCGGGAGTTACGAATGAGCAGTTCTTC. Drawing the rest from reference TRBV28 and TRBJ2-1, the complete variable domain is DVKVTQSSRYLVKRTGEKVFLECVQDMDHENMFWYRQDPGLGLRLIYFSYDVKMKEKGDIPEGYSVSREKKERFSLILESASTNQTSMYLCASPPPGLAGVTNEQFFGPGTRLTVL.

The chain joins TRBV6-5 to TRBJ1-2, with D possibly TRBD1 on 5 matching bases. CDR1 and CDR2 from the germline V gene are MNHEY and SVGAGI. This CDR3 has 13 amino acids. The V and J ends lost 2 bases and 4 bases respectively, with 8 bases between them. The CDR3 protein is CASSYGGSYGYTF. CDR3 coding DNA: TGTGCCAGCAGTTACGGGGGGAGCTATGGCTACACCTTC.

The rearrangement joins TRBV27 to TRBJ2-7; 8 positions match TRBD1. The length of the CDR3 is 14 residues. The junction had 3 bases not matched to a gene; V was cut back by 2 bases and J by 3 bases. Germline V gives CDR1 MNHEY, CDR2 SMNVEV (reference sequence). The CDR3 DNA reads TGTGCCAGCAGTTTAAGGGACAGGAACTACGAGCAGTACTTC. It yields the protein CASSLRDRNYEQYF.

This clone was seen more than once but under ten times. The V and J genes are TRBV29-1 and TRBJ1-2; 7 bases fit TRBD1. Germline CDR1 and CDR2: SQVTM and ANQGSEA. After removal of 5 bases from V and 4 bases from J, the junction contained 7 bases not matched to a gene. This CDR3 spans 13 amino acids. The CDR3 DNA sequence: TGCAGCGTTTACGACAGGGAATTCTATGGCTACACCTTC. Translating it yields CSVYDREFYGYTF.

V gene TRBV21-1 combines with J gene TRBJ1-2; TRBD1 is the table's D call, not checked against the DNA. TRBV21-1 is classified as a pseudogene. CDR3 length equals 15 residues. The chain's CDR3 is CASSKGGWDSYGYTF. The CDR3 region has the DNA TGTGCCAGCAGCAAAGGGGGATGGGACAGCTATGGCTACACCTTC.

The chain recombines TRBV28 with TRBJ1-3, with 7 bases matching TRBD1. The germline V gene encodes CDR1 MDHEN and CDR2 SYDVKM. V lost 3 bases and J lost 4; bases outside the gene matches: 6. This CDR3 region has 15 residues. CDR3 DNA: TGTGCCAGCAGTTTTACAGGGGTTGGAGGAAACACCATATATTTT. It specifies CASSFTGVGGNTIYF.

The chain couples TRBV19 to TRBJ1-1, with 8 bases identical to TRBD1. J lost 12 bases, V lost 4 bases, and 10 bases had no gene match. CDR1 LNHDA and CDR2 SQIVND come from the germline V gene (reference sequence). The CDR3 has 13 amino acids. The CDR3 bases are TGTGCCAGTAGTAATGCGGACAGGGTTCGAACTTTCTTT. This sequence encodes CASSNADRVRTFF.

At least ten counts were recorded for this clone. The V call is TRBV28, the J call TRBJ1-5; 10 bases map to TRBD1. This CDR3 spans 16 amino acids. The V gene's germline CDR1 is MDHEN and CDR2 SYDVKM. Trimming took 1 base from V and 5 from J; bases not matched to a gene: 5. In DNA, the CDR3 is TGTGCCAGCAGTTTATCCCCGGGACAGGGGTATCAGCCCCAGCATTTT. Its translation is CASSLSPGQGYQPQHF.

This chain uses TRBV6-5 with TRBJ1-6, with D maybe TRBD1 (5 bases). CDR3 length: 15 residues. Germline CDR1 is MNHEY and CDR2 is SVGAGI. Trimming shortened V by 6 bases and J by 6 bases, and 15 bases separated the two germline ends. The CDR3 DNA reads as TGTGCCAGCAGAACGAAGGGACTTTCTAATTCACCCCTCCACTTT. It yields the protein CASRTKGLSNSPLHF.

This clone has more than one count but fewer than ten. The chain has TRBV6-1 and TRBJ2-7, with 8 positions matching TRBD1. Trimming removed 4 bases from V and 6 bases from J; junction bases left unmatched: 11. The CDR3 sequence is 15 residues long. Germline V gene data show CDR1 as MNHNS and CDR2 as SASEGT. CDR3 sequence (DNA): TGTGCCAGCAGTGCCGGATCCAGGGGGCTCGGCGAGCAGTACTTC. Translated, it gives CASSAGSRGLGEQYF.

J is TRBJ2-1 and V is TRBV19; the match to TRBD2 covers 7 bases. Trimming took 7 bases from V and 0 from J; bases not matched to a gene: 12. CDR3 length: 17 residues. Germline CDR1 LNHDA, CDR2 SQIVND (reference sequence). The CDR3 spells CASTLKGGRSSYNEQFF. The CDR3 DNA follows: TGTGCCAGTACCCTCAAGGGAGGGAGGAGCTCCTACAATGAGCAGTTCTTC.

The sample holds many counts of this clone. The V gene is TRBV5-5, the J gene TRBJ2-7, with TRBD2 matching 7 bases. Germline trimming cut 0 bases from V and 4 bases from J; bases unmatched to any gene: 4. The CDR3 covers 14 residues. Germline values: CDR1 SGHKS, CDR2 YYEKEE (reference sequence). The CDR3 spells CASSLGPSGYEQYF. The CDR3, as DNA: TGTGCCAGCAGCTTGGGGCCTAGCGGATACGAGCAGTACTTC.

This chain joins TRBV28 and TRBJ2-3; the D gene is possibly TRBD2 (6 bases). The V end was cut by 5 bases, the J end by 6 bases, with 12 bases between. Looked up from germline, CDR1 is MDHEN and CDR2 is SYDVKM. This CDR3 has 13 residues. Here the CDR3 reads CASSRRLVDTQYF. CDR3 DNA sequence: TGTGCCAGCAGTCGACGACTAGTTGATACGCAGTATTTT.

The gene calls are TRBV5-6 and TRBJ1-3; 8 nucleotides line up with TRBD1. The CDR3 sequence is 15 residues long. Trimming took 4 bases from V and 0 from J; bases not matched to a gene: 3. Germline CDR1 reads SGHDT; CDR2 reads YYEEEE. The CDR3 DNA reads TGTGCCAGCAGCAGTACAGGGGGCTCTGGAAACACCATATATTTT. This sequence encodes CASSSTGGSGNTIYF.